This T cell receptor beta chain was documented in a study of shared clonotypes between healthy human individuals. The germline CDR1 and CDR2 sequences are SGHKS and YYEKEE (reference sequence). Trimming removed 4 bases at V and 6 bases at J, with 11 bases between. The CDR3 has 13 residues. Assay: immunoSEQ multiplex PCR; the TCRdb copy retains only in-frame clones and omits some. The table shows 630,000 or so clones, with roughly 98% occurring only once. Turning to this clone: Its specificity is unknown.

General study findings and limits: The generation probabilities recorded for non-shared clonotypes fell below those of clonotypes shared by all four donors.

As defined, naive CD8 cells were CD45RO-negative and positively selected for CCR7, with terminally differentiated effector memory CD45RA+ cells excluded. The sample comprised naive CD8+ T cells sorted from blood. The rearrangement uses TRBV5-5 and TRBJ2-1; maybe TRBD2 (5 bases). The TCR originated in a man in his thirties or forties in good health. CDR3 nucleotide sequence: TGTGCCAGCAGCACGGGGTTCATCAATGAGCAGTTCTTC. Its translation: CASSTGFINEQFF.